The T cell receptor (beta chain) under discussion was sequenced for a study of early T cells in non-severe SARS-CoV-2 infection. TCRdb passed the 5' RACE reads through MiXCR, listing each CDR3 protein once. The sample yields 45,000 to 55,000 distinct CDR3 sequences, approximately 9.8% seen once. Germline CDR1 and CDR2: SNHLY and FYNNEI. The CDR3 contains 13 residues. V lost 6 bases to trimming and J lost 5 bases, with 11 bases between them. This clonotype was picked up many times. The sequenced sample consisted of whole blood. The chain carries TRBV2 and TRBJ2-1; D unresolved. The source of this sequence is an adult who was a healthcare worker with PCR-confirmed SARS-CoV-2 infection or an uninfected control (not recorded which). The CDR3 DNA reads TGTGCCAGCAGAAGGGCCCGCAACAATGAGCAGTTCTTC. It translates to CASRRARNNEQFF.